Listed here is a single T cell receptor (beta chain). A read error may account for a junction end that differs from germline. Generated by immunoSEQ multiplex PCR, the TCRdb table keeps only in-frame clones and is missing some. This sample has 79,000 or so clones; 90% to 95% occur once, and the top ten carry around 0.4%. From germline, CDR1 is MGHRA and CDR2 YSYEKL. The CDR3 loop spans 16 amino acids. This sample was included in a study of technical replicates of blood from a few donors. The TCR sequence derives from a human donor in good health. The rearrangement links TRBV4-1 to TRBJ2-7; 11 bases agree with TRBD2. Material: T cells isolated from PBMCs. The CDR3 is CASSQAGGLAEPPLHF. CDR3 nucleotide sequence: TGCGCCAGCAGCCAAGCAGGGGGACTAGCGGAGCCCCCTTTGCACTTC.